The rows below give T cell receptor beta chains drawn from one sample of a study of shared clonotypes between healthy human individuals. The method was immunoSEQ multiplex PCR; TCRdb's version includes in-frame clones alone and lacks a portion of them. The sample consists of around 2,000,000 clones, about 95% of them appearing once. Sample: naive CD8+ T cells sorted from blood. The receptors come from a man younger than 35 in good health. The CDR3 runs from the conserved cysteine through the conserved F or W. The order of the fields is J gene, D gene, clone size, V gene, CDR3 protein, CDR3 DNA. A D gene is named only where the DNA matches it firmly. For some rows the clone size is stated as once, few or many, or as a class when expanded; others skip it.

TRBJ2-7 | NA | NA | TRBV7-9 | CASSPPGRGGYEQYF | TGTGCCAGCAGCCCTCCGGGCAGGGGTGGCTACGAGCAGTACTTC
TRBJ2-3 | TRBD1 | NA | TRBV6-1 | CASTPRGLGTDTQYF | TGTGCCAGCACCCCCAGGGGGCTTGGCACAGATACGCAGTATTTT
TRBJ2-5 | NA | NA | TRBV29-1 | CSVLTETQYF | TGCAGCGTTCTTACGGAGACCCAGTACTTC
TRBJ1-1 | NA | NA | TRBV30 | CAWSVGPEAFF | TGTGCCTGGAGTGTCGGGCCTGAAGCTTTCTTT
TRBJ2-3 | TRBD2 | NA | TRBV30 | CAWLEGGTDTQYF | TGTGCCTGGCTAGAGGGAGGGACAGATACGCAGTATTTT
TRBJ1-2 | TRBD1 | NA | TRBV9 | CASSVAPTGGGYGYTF | TGTGCCAGCAGCGTAGCTCCGACAGGGGGTGGCTATGGCTACACCTTC
TRBJ2-3 | TRBD2 | NA | TRBV14 | CASSPIRTSGSTDTQYF | TGTGCCAGCAGCCCCATCAGGACTAGCGGAAGCACAGATACGCAGTATTTT
TRBJ1-1 | NA | NA | TRBV5-1 | CASSRSMIEDTEAFF | TGCGCCAGCAGCCGTTCTATGATCGAGGACACTGAAGCTTTCTTT
TRBJ2-3 | TRBD1 | NA | TRBV10-3 | CAISEFGTDTRGDTQYF | TGTGCCATCAGTGAGTTCGGGACAGACACTAGAGGAGATACGCAGTATTTT
TRBJ1-2 | TRBD1 | NA | TRBV11-2 | CASILQGADGYTF | TGTGCCAGTATACTTCAGGGGGCGGATGGCTACACCTTC
TRBJ2-1 | NA | NA | TRBV27 | CASRPAEPVYNEQFF | TGTGCCAGCAGACCCGCGGAGCCAGTCTACAATGAGCAGTTCTTC
TRBJ2-5 | TRBD2 | NA | TRBV29-1 | CSVTLAGGFGTQYF | TGCAGCGTTACTTTAGCGGGGGGGTTTGGGACCCAGTACTTC
TRBJ1-5 | NA | NA | TRBV14 | CAILVGQGISPQHF | TGTGCCATACTGGTGGGCCAGGGAATCAGCCCCCAGCATTTT
TRBJ2-1 | TRBD2 | NA | TRBV4-3 | CASSPRLAGEEGGNEQFF | TGCGCCAGCAGCCCGAGACTAGCGGGAGAGGAAGGGGGCAATGAGCAGTTCTTC
TRBJ2-2 | TRBD1 | NA | TRBV27 | CASSLGQGLSNTGELFF | TGTGCCAGCAGTCTCGGACAGGGGTTATCAAACACCGGGGAGCTGTTTTTT
TRBJ1-2 | TRBD1 | NA | TRBV18 | CASSPGQGYGYTF | TGTGCCAGCTCACCAGGACAGGGATATGGCTACACCTTC
TRBJ1-2 | TRBD1 | NA | TRBV5-4 | CASSGGDRGLDGYTF | TGTGCCAGCAGCGGTGGGGACAGGGGGCTGGATGGCTACACCTTC
TRBJ1-1 | NA | NA | TRBV6-4 | CASSERRGAEQAFF | TGTGCCAGCAGTGAGCGAAGGGGGGCAGAGCAAGCTTTCTTT
TRBJ2-2 | TRBD2 | NA | TRBV4-1 | CASSKEDLAGEDTGELFF | TGCGCCAGCAGCAAAGAAGATCTAGCGGGGGAGGACACCGGGGAGCTGTTTTTT
TRBJ1-4 | TRBD1 | NA | TRBV7-8 | CASSLLVGQGKNEKLFF | TGTGCCAGCAGCTTATTGGTAGGACAGGGGAAGAATGAAAAACTGTTTTTT
TRBJ2-3 | TRBD2 | NA | TRBV6-5 | CASSYDLAGAADTQYF | TGTGCCAGCAGTTACGACCTAGCGGGAGCGGCAGATACGCAGTATTTT
TRBJ2-7 | NA | NA | TRBV28 | CASSLEQGLSYEQYF | TGTGCCAGCAGTTTAGAACAGGGTCTCTCCTACGAGCAGTACTTC
TRBJ2-1 | NA | NA | TRBV7-6 | CASSLAVDSSYNEQFF | TGTGCCAGCAGCTTAGCGGTAGACAGCTCCTACAATGAGCAGTTCTTC
TRBJ2-1 | TRBD2 | once | TRBV2 | CASSERAGGLGNEQFF | TGTGCCAGCAGTGAAAGGGCGGGAGGGCTTGGAAATGAGCAGTTCTTC
TRBJ2-1 | NA | NA | TRBV2 | CASSEGGGGWTYNEQFF | TGTGCCAGCAGTGAAGGAGGGGGGGGCTGGACCTACAATGAGCAGTTCTTC
TRBJ1-4 | NA | NA | TRBV30 | CALETVINEKLFF | TGTGCCCTCGAGACAGTCATTAATGAAAAACTGTTTTTT
TRBJ1-6 | NA | NA | TRBV27 | CASSLLGGESPLHF | TGTGCCAGCAGTTTATTGGGGGGAGAATCACCCCTCCACTTT
TRBJ2-1 | NA | NA | TRBV10-2 | CASNEGYNEQFF | TGCGCCAGCAACGAGGGGTACAATGAGCAGTTCTTC
TRBJ1-4 | NA | NA | TRBV6-6 | CASSYHHATTNEKLFF | TGTGCCAGCAGTTATCACCATGCTACAACTAATGAAAAACTGTTTTTT
TRBJ1-2 | NA | NA | TRBV27 | CASSLFGGDYGYTF | TGTGCCAGCAGTTTATTCGGGGGTGACTATGGCTACACCTTC
TRBJ2-7 | TRBD1 | NA | TRBV28 | CASGTGLTYEQYF | TGTGCCAGCGGGACAGGGCTGACCTACGAGCAGTACTTC
TRBJ2-7 | NA | NA | TRBV6-1 | CARMGRGSRGEQYF | TGTGCCAGAATGGGACGGGGTAGCCGTGGCGAGCAGTACTTC
TRBJ2-3 | TRBD2 | NA | TRBV7-9 | CASSPSGLGTDTQYF | TGTGCCAGCAGTCCCTCGGGACTAGGGACAGATACGCAGTATTTT
TRBJ2-5 | TRBD2 | NA | TRBV6-1 | CASTPGGFGTQYF | TGTGCCAGCACACCGGGGGGGTTCGGGACCCAGTACTTC
TRBJ2-7 | NA | NA | TRBV28 | CASSETPGWLYEQYF | TGTGCCAGCAGTGAAACACCCGGGTGGCTCTACGAGCAGTACTTC
TRBJ1-2 | NA | NA | TRBV5-4 | CASTHPGDGDGYTF | TGTGCCAGCACCCACCCGGGGGACGGTGATGGCTACACCTTC
TRBJ2-7 | TRBD1 | NA | TRBV27 | CASSTGAYEQYF | TGTGCCAGCAGCACAGGGGCCTACGAGCAGTACTTC
TRBJ2-7 | NA | NA | TRBV28 | CASSLYPRGTGEQYF | TGTGCCAGCAGTTTATACCCTAGAGGGACGGGTGAGCAGTACTTC
TRBJ1-2 | NA | NA | TRBV19 | CAGPGTPTNYGYTF | TGTGCCGGCCCCGGGACACCAACTAACTATGGCTACACCTTC
TRBJ2-7 | NA | NA | TRBV19 | CASSIVGNSYEQYF | TGTGCCAGTAGTATCGTCGGGAACTCCTACGAGCAGTACTTC
TRBJ2-2 | NA | NA | TRBV30 | CAWDPVGNTGELFF | TGTGCCTGGGATCCGGTTGGGAACACCGGGGAGCTGTTTTTT
TRBJ2-3 | NA | NA | TRBV5-1 | CASSRVGRLSTDTQYF | TGCGCCAGCAGCCGGGTAGGGAGGCTTAGCACAGATACGCAGTATTTT
TRBJ2-2 | TRBD1 | NA | TRBV6-6 | CASRGDRGRVTGELFF | TGTGCCAGCAGGGGGGACAGGGGGAGAGTCACCGGGGAGCTGTTTTTT
TRBJ2-5 | TRBD1 | NA | TRBV13 | CASSGTGDLYQETQYF | TGTGCCAGCAGCGGAACAGGGGACCTGTACCAAGAGACCCAGTACTTC
TRBJ2-1 | TRBD2 | NA | TRBV9 | CASSVDPGAGYNEQFF | TGTGCCAGCAGCGTAGATCCGGGAGCGGGATACAATGAGCAGTTCTTC
TRBJ1-4 | TRBD1 | NA | TRBV10-2 | CASSEAGGLTNEKLFF | TGCGCCAGCAGTGAGGCAGGGGGCCTGACTAATGAAAAACTGTTTTTT
TRBJ1-5 | TRBD1 | NA | TRBV7-2 | CASSFNSRGQGNQPQHF | TGTGCCAGCAGCTTCAATAGTCGGGGACAGGGCAATCAGCCCCAGCATTTT
TRBJ2-7 | NA | NA | TRBV11-2 | CASSPGAEESYEQYF | TGTGCCAGCAGCCCCGGGGCAGAGGAATCCTACGAGCAGTACTTC
TRBJ2-2 | NA | NA | TRBV6-6 | CASSYATGNGELFF | TGTGCCAGCAGTTACGCAACAGGGAACGGGGAGCTGTTTTTT
TRBJ2-7 | TRBD2 | NA | TRBV27 | CASSLSRGVSSYEQYF | TGTGCCAGCAGTTTATCGCGGGGGGTAAGCTCCTACGAGCAGTACTTC
TRBJ2-5 | NA | once | TRBV19 | CASSIAGGETQYF | TGTGCCAGTAGTATAGCGGGGGGCGAGACCCAGTACTTC
TRBJ1-1 | NA | NA | TRBV4-1 | CASSPRPGYSNTEAFF | TGCGCCAGCAGCCCCCGGCCCGGATATTCTAACACTGAAGCTTTCTTT
TRBJ2-7 | TRBD1 | once | TRBV6-5 | CASSWRQGYEQYF | TGTGCCAGCAGCTGGAGACAGGGCTACGAGCAGTACTTC
TRBJ1-4 | NA | NA | TRBV6-1 | CASSETPGVGEKLFF | TGTGCCAGCAGTGAAACTCCGGGGGTTGGAGAAAAACTGTTTTTT
TRBJ2-7 | NA | NA | TRBV5-1 | CASSFGSSYEQYF | TGCGCCAGCAGCTTTGGCAGCTCCTACGAGCAGTACTTC
TRBJ2-1 | NA | once | TRBV19 | CASSMAAQNEQFF | TGTGCCAGTAGTATGGCAGCTCAGAATGAGCAGTTCTTC
TRBJ1-1 | NA | NA | TRBV28 | CATLDEETEAFF | TGTGCCACCCTGGACGAGGAGACTGAAGCTTTCTTT
TRBJ2-7 | TRBD2 | NA | TRBV13 | CASSLWDYPYEQYF | TGTGCCAGCAGCCTTTGGGACTACCCCTACGAGCAGTACTTC
TRBJ2-7 | NA | NA | TRBV4-1 | CASSQVSAHEQYF | TGCGCCAGCAGCCAAGTATCAGCCCACGAGCAGTACTTC
TRBJ2-7 | NA | NA | TRBV4-1 | CASSHPDSLPYEQYF | TGCGCCAGCAGCCACCCGGACAGCCTTCCCTACGAGCAGTACTTC